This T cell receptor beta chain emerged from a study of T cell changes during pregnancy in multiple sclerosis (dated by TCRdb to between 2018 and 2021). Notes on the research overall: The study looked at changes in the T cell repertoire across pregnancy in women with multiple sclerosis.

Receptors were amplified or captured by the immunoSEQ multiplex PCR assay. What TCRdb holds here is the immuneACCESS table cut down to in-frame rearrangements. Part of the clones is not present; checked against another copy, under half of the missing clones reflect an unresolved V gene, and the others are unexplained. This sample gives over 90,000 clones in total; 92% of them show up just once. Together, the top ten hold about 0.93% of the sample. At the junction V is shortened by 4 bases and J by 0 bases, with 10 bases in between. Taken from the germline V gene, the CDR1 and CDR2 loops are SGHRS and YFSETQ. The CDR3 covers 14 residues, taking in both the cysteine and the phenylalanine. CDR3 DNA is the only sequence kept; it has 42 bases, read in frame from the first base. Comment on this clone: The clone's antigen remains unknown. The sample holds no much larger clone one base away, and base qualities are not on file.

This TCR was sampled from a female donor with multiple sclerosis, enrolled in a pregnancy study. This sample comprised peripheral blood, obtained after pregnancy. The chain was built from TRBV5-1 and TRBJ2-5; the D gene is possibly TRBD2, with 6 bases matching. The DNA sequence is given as TGCGCCAGCAGCGTTGGGAGGTACCAAGAGACCCAGTACTTC. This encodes CASSVGRYQETQYF.